The rows below give T cell receptor beta chains drawn from one sample of a study of blood T cell repertoires in COVID-19. Clones were read by immunoSEQ multiplex PCR, and TCRdb kept only the in-frame ones, dropping some. The sample contains about 350,000 clones, about 90% of which appear only once. Sample: PBMCs or T cells enriched from blood (not recorded which). Receptors originate from a woman in her thirties who had recovered from COVID-19. The CDR3 runs from the conserved cysteine through the conserved F or W. The D gene is left open where the match is weak. Size is omitted from some rows. Given values are once, few, many or a class for expanded clones.

d_gene | len | j_gene | abundance | v_gene | CDR3aa | CDR3nt
TRBD1 | 13 | TRBJ2-5 | . | TRBV5-4 | CASSRTGAETQYF | TGTGCCAGCAGCCGTACAGGGGCCGAGACCCAGTACTTC
TRBD2 | 15 | TRBJ2-3 | . | TRBV10-3 | CAISEGRGDTDTQYF | TGTGCCATCAGTGAAGGGCGGGGGGACACAGATACGCAGTATTTT
TRBD2 | 14 | TRBJ2-2 | . | TRBV27 | CASSFGGITGELFF | TGTGCCAGCAGTTTCGGGGGGATCACCGGGGAGCTGTTTTTT
TRBD2 | 14 | TRBJ2-1 | . | TRBV28 | CASSRLAGANEQFF | TGTGCCAGCAGTCGCCTAGCGGGGGCTAATGAGCAGTTCTTC
TRBD1 | 15 | TRBJ2-1 | once | TRBV11-1 | CASSNQGADYNEQFF | TGTGCCAGCAGTAATCAGGGGGCGGATTACAATGAGCAGTTCTTC
. | 15 | TRBJ2-7 | . | TRBV10-1 | CASSESRGSVNEQYF | TGCGCCAGCAGTGAGTCGAGGGGGTCGGTAAACGAGCAGTACTTC
. | 13 | TRBJ2-1 | once | TRBV18 | CASSQDIGGEQFF | TGTGCCAGCTCACAGGACATAGGTGGTGAGCAGTTCTTC
. | 15 | TRBJ2-7 | . | TRBV14 | CASSQKDRGVDEQYF | TGTGCCAGCAGCCAAAAGGACCGGGGAGTAGACGAGCAGTACTTC
TRBD1 | 16 | TRBJ1-2 | once | TRBV6-1 | CASSESEDRGFGGYTF | TGTGCCAGCAGTGAATCCGAGGACAGGGGCTTCGGCGGCTACACCTTC
TRBD1 | 19 | TRBJ2-3 | once | TRBV28 | CASSDFVSPGTESTDTQYF | TGTGCCAGCAGCGATTTCGTCTCCCCCGGGACAGAAAGCACAGATACGCAGTATTTT
TRBD1 | 16 | TRBJ2-7 | . | TRBV11-3 | CASSLEGQGAGYEQYF | TGTGCCAGCAGCTTAGAGGGACAGGGGGCTGGCTACGAGCAGTACTTC
TRBD2 | 14 | TRBJ2-5 | . | TRBV6-5 | CASRLAGGEETQYF | TGTGCCAGCAGGCTAGCGGGAGGGGAAGAGACCCAGTACTTC
. | 14 | TRBJ2-1 | . | TRBV13 | CASSSRGPYNEQFF | TGTGCCAGCAGCTCCAGGGGCCCCTACAATGAGCAGTTCTTC
. | 13 | TRBJ2-7 | once | TRBV27 | CASSPSEGYEQYF | TGTGCCAGCAGTCCTAGTGAAGGTTACGAGCAGTACTTC
TRBD2 | 15 | TRBJ2-7 | . | TRBV3-1/TRBV3-2 | CASSQAGGSSYEQYF | TGTGCCAGCAGCCAAGCGGGGGGGAGCTCCTACGAGCAGTACTTC
. | 12 | TRBJ1-1 | . | TRBV7-9 | CASSLTGTEAFF | TGTGCCAGCAGCTTGACTGGGACTGAAGCTTTCTTT
. | 14 | TRBJ1-1 | . | TRBV5-1 | CASSRGTGETEAFF | TGCGCCAGCAGCAGGGGGACCGGGGAAACTGAAGCTTTCTTT
TRBD2 | 14 | TRBJ2-3 | . | TRBV6-2/TRBV6-3 | CASSAGTSADTQYF | TGTGCCAGCAGCGCCGGGACTAGTGCAGATACGCAGTATTTT
TRBD2 | 14 | TRBJ2-1 | . | TRBV7-2 | CASRSVGLGDEQFF | TGTGCCAGCCGCTCGGTGGGACTAGGCGATGAGCAGTTCTTC
. | 17 | TRBJ1-5 | . | TRBV4-1 | CASSQDGGRLGNQPQHF | TGCGCCAGCAGCCAAGATGGGGGGAGGTTGGGCAATCAGCCCCAGCATTTT
. | 11 | TRBJ1-5 | . | TRBV12-3/TRBV12-4 | CASSQGGPQHF | TGTGCCAGCAGCCAGGGTGGGCCCCAGCATTTT
. | 18 | TRBJ2-1 | once | TRBV7-2 | CASSLVHGGGRESVEQFF | TGTGCCAGCAGCTTAGTTCACGGCGGAGGGAGAGAATCGGTCGAGCAGTTCTTC
. | 14 | TRBJ1-5 | . | TRBV6-5 | CASSSQVSNQPQHF | TGTGCCAGCAGTTCCCAGGTTAGCAATCAGCCCCAGCATTTT
. | 12 | TRBJ1-5 | . | TRBV6-1 | CASSDGNQPQHF | TGTGCCAGCAGTGACGGTAATCAGCCCCAGCATTTT
. | 16 | TRBJ2-3 | . | TRBV21-1 | CASSSTTSDRTDTQYF | TGTGCCAGCAGCAGTACGACTAGCGATCGCACAGATACGCAGTATTTT
. | 13 | TRBJ1-5 | . | TRBV27 | CASSFGKNQPQHF | TGTGCCAGCAGTTTTGGCAAAAATCAGCCCCAGCATTTT
. | 13 | TRBJ2-7 | . | TRBV29-1 | CSVEDIGPREQYF | TGCAGCGTTGAGGACATCGGGCCCCGCGAGCAGTACTTC
TRBD1 | 19 | TRBJ2-6 | . | TRBV5-1 | CASSLGQGSSGSGANVLTF | TGCGCCAGCAGCTTGGGACAGGGATCTTCGGGCTCTGGGGCCAACGTCCTGACTTTC
TRBD2 | 16 | TRBJ2-3 | few | TRBV5-1 | CASSLGTSGFTDTQYF | TGCGCCAGCAGCTTAGGGACTAGCGGATTCACAGATACGCAGTATTTT
TRBD2 | 15 | TRBJ2-7 | . | TRBV7-9 | CASSLAGGFMVEQYF | TGTGCCAGCAGCTTAGCGGGGGGGTTTATGGTCGAGCAGTACTTC
TRBD1 | 15 | TRBJ2-7 | . | TRBV9 | CASSVSAQGEYEQYF | TGTGCCAGCAGCGTATCCGCACAGGGGGAGTACGAGCAGTACTTC
TRBD2 | 21 | TRBJ2-1 | . | TRBV28 | CASSPDLGLAGGERSYNEQFF | TGTGCCAGCAGTCCCGACCTGGGACTAGCGGGTGGGGAAAGGTCCTACAATGAGCAGTTCTTC
TRBD1 | 14 | TRBJ2-7 | . | TRBV6-1 | CASSERDRSYEQYF | TGTGCCAGCAGTGAAAGGGACAGATCCTACGAGCAGTACTTC
TRBD1 | 15 | TRBJ2-7 | once | TRBV6-5 | CASSTAGTGGLEQYF | TGTGCCAGCAGTACTGCCGGGACAGGGGGCCTCGAGCAGTACTTC
TRBD2 | 18 | TRBJ2-3 | . | TRBV27 | CASSLWGNNAGGTDTQYF | TGTGCCAGCAGTTTATGGGGAAATAACGCGGGGGGCACAGATACGCAGTATTTT
. | 15 | TRBJ1-3 | . | TRBV5-1 | CASSLPGNHGNTIYF | TGCGCCAGCAGCTTACCGGGGAATCATGGAAACACCATATATTTT
. | 11 | TRBJ1-1 | . | TRBV19 | CASRKGGWAFF | TGTGCCAGTAGGAAGGGAGGTTGGGCTTTCTTT
. | 13 | TRBJ1-1 | . | TRBV5-4 | CASSWDKNTEAFF | TGTGCCAGCAGCTGGGACAAGAACACTGAAGCTTTCTTT
. | 13 | TRBJ1-5 | . | TRBV28 | CASRRTQRWPQHF | TGTGCCAGCAGACGGACTCAGAGATGGCCCCAGCATTTT
. | 13 | TRBJ1-1 | . | TRBV7-2 | CASSLSRNTEAFF | TGTGCCAGCAGCTTGAGTCGCAACACTGAAGCTTTCTTT
TRBD2 | 17 | TRBJ2-7 | . | TRBV7-9 | CASSFFRTSGSFYEQYF | TGTGCCAGCAGCTTTTTCCGGACTAGCGGGAGTTTCTACGAGCAGTACTTC
. | 15 | TRBJ1-1 | . | TRBV3-1/TRBV3-2 | CASSLGRETGTEAFF | TGTGCCAGCAGCCTCGGACGAGAGACGGGAACTGAAGCTTTCTTT
. | 14 | TRBJ2-7 | . | TRBV14 | CASSQGQGSYEQYF | TGTGCCAGCAGCCAAGGGCAGGGGTCCTACGAGCAGTACTTC
TRBD2 | 18 | TRBJ2-3 | . | TRBV4-1 | CASSQGLAGAPSTDTQYF | TGCGCCAGCAGCCAAGGGCTAGCGGGAGCCCCTAGCACAGATACGCAGTATTTT
. | 13 | TRBJ2-7 | . | TRBV28 | CASSPGGGYEQYF | TGTGCCAGCAGCCCCGGGGGAGGCTACGAGCAGTACTTC
TRBD2 | 15 | TRBJ2-3 | . | TRBV9 | CASSVGGRLADTQYF | TGTGCCAGCAGCGTAGGCGGGAGGCTTGCAGATACGCAGTATTTT
TRBD2 | 16 | TRBJ2-5 | once | TRBV5-1 | CASSPGTSDYQETQYF | TGCGCCAGCAGCCCGGGGACTAGCGATTACCAAGAGACCCAGTACTTC
. | 14 | TRBJ1-1 | . | TRBV9 | CASSVDVGGPEAFF | TGTGCCAGCAGCGTAGATGTGGGAGGGCCTGAAGCTTTCTTT